The 30 T cell receptor beta chains below all came from one sample that was sequenced in a study of blood T cell repertoires in COVID-19. Data came from immunoSEQ multiplex PCR; TCRdb stores just in-frame clones and leaves some out. The table includes more than 35,000 clones, roughly nine tenths detected once. The sequencing sample was made of peripheral blood. These TCRs come from a human donor in a cohort sampled during active COVID-19.

This chain joins TRBV7-9 and TRBJ1-4, with D unresolved. V dropped 7 bases and J dropped 1 base, with 10 bases sitting between them. Germline V gene lookup returns CDR1 SEHNR and CDR2 FQNEAQ (reference sequence). CDR3 length: 14 residues. CDR3 sequence reads: CASTSRGTNEKLFF. The CDR3, as DNA: TGTGCCAGCACCTCGCGGGGAACTAATGAAAAACTGTTTTTT.

This chain uses TRBV3-1 (or the pseudogene TRBV3-2) with TRBJ1-3, with 7 positions matching TRBD1. After removal of 4 bases from V and 0 bases from J, the junction contained 6 bases not matched to a gene. CDR1 LGHDT and CDR2 YNNKEL come from the germline V gene (reference sequence). The CDR3 sequence is 16 residues long. CDR3 DNA sequence: TGTGCCAGCAGCCTCACGACAGGGTACTCTGGAAACACCATATATTTT. Amino acids: CASSLTTGYSGNTIYF.

The J gene is TRBJ1-2, the V gene TRBV5-4, with D perhaps TRBD1 (5 bases). Germline loops: CDR1 SGHNT, CDR2 YYREEE (reference sequence). This CDR3 is 12 amino acids long. The ends were cut back, 2 bases at V and 5 bases at J, with 7 bases in the middle. As DNA, the CDR3 is TGTGCCAGCAGCTTCCCAGGGTATGGCTACACCTTC. The encoded protein is CASSFPGYGYTF. The entire variable domain, with the rest obtained from reference TRBV5-4 and TRBJ1-2, is as follows: ETGVTQSPTHLIKTRGQQVTLRCSSQSGHNTVSWYQQALGQGPQFIFQYYREEENGRGNFPPRFSGLQFPNYSSELNVNALELDDSALYLCASSFPGYGYTFGSGTRLTVV.

The chain joins TRBV5-1 to TRBJ2-3; the match to TRBD2 covers 12 bases. V lost 3 bases to trimming and J lost 2 bases; unmatched junction nucleotides: 4. Germline CDR1 is SGHRS and CDR2 is YFSETQ. CDR3 length: 16 amino acids. CDR3 in amino acids: CASSSGLAGSTDTQYF. DNA of the CDR3: TGCGCCAGCAGCTCCGGACTAGCGGGGTCCACAGATACGCAGTATTTT.

J is TRBJ1-5 and V is TRBV5-1; TRBD1 aligns across 8 bases. This CDR3 is built from 15 residues. Trimming removed 4 bases from V and 2 bases from J; junction bases left unmatched: 5. Germline loops: CDR1 SGHRS, CDR2 YFSETQ. DNA of the CDR3: TGCGCCAGCAGCCCAACAGGGGGTGGCAATCAGCCCCAGCATTTT. This translates into CASSPTGGGNQPQHF.

The J gene is TRBJ1-5, the V gene TRBV2; 7 positions agree with TRBD1. Germline V gene sequence: CDR1 SNHLY, CDR2 FYNNEI. The CDR3 is 15 amino acids. V shed 4 bases and J 2 bases; nucleotides not matched to a gene: 5. CDR3 nucleotide sequence: TGTGCCAGCAGTGTAACAGGGACAGGCAATCAGCCCCAGCATTTT. Amino acids: CASSVTGTGNQPQHF.

This sequence joins TRBV4-1 and TRBJ1-4; D is possibly TRBD1 (5 bases). The ends were cut back, 4 bases at V and 7 bases at J, with 22 bases in the middle. Germline assignment: CDR1 MGHRA and CDR2 YSYEKL. The CDR3 covers 17 residues. Here the CDR3 DNA reads TGCGCCAGCAGCCCGCTAGTTGCCCGTCGAGACAGTGAAAAACTGTTTTTT. It yields the protein CASSPLVARRDSEKLFF.

The rearrangement joins TRBV2 to TRBJ1-1; maybe TRBD1 (6 bases). The CDR3 is 14 residues long. The V gene lost 6 bases and the J gene lost 4 bases, with 15 bases spanning the gap. CDR1 and CDR2 from the germline V gene are SNHLY and FYNNEI. This CDR3 is CASSLQGMGTEAFF. CDR3 DNA: TGTGCCAGCAGCCTACAGGGAATGGGCACTGAAGCTTTCTTT.

The rearrangement uses TRBV5-1 and TRBJ2-2; unclear D gene. The CDR3 extends over 11 amino acids. Germline CDR1 reads SGHRS; CDR2 reads YFSETQ. Deletions cut 9 bases from V and 3 bases from J, with 6 bases between. CDR3 nucleotides: TGCGCCACATCGGACACCGGGGAGCTGTTTTTT. Translation: CATSDTGELFF.

This chain joins TRBV6-2 or TRBV6-3 and TRBJ1-5; D is possibly TRBD1 (6 bases). The V end lost 5 bases, the J end lost 3 bases, and 14 bases lay between the germline ends. The CDR3 totals 15 residues. Germline V lookup: CDR1 MNHEY, CDR2 SVGEGT. The chain's CDR3 is CASSKQGGDNQPQHF. The CDR3, as DNA: TGTGCCAGCAGTAAACAGGGAGGGGACAATCAGCCCCAGCATTTT.

The chain uses TRBV5-6 and TRBJ1-3, with 11 bases identical to TRBD1. CDR3 length equals 11 residues. Germline values: CDR1 SGHDT, CDR2 YYEEEE. J was trimmed by 14 bases and V by 4 bases; bases with no gene match: 2. This chain's CDR3 is CASSAGQGVYF. CDR3 bases: TGTGCCAGCAGCGCGGGACAGGGGGTATATTTT.

The chain uses TRBV18 and TRBJ1-1; TRBD1 matches at 8 bases. The ends lost 4 bases at V and 4 bases at J; junction bases unmatched: 14. The CDR3 extends over 17 amino acids. Germline CDR1 is KGHSH and CDR2 is LQKENI. The CDR3 spells CASSLRTGFTVGTEAFF. Here the CDR3 DNA reads TGTGCCAGCTCACTCCGGACAGGGTTTACGGTGGGCACTGAAGCTTTCTTT.

In regard to this clone: At one of its ends the junction is not consistent with the germline gene, which may arise from a read error. The genes are TRBV7-6 and TRBJ2-7, with 9 bases matching TRBD2. Germline V gives CDR1 SGHVS, CDR2 FNYEAQ. The length of the CDR3 is 18 residues. The CDR3 DNA follows: TGTGCCAACAGCCGGCCCAGCGGTACTAGCGGGCGGTCCTACGAGCAGTACTTC. The encoded protein is CANSRPSGTSGRSYEQYF.

The chain recombines TRBV2 with TRBJ2-1, with D perhaps matching TRBD2 (6 bases). Germline V gene sequence: CDR1 SNHLY, CDR2 FYNNEI. This CDR3 has 15 amino acids. The germline V and J ends were trimmed by 7 bases and 4 bases, with 17 bases remaining between them. In DNA form, the CDR3 reads TGTGCCAGCACCTCGGGGGACCCATATTACAATGAGCAGTTCTTC. It codes for CASTSGDPYYNEQFF.

The rearrangement uses TRBV5-6 and TRBJ1-1; no reliable D call. The length of the CDR3 is 11 residues. Trimming removed 1 base at V and 8 bases at J, with 6 bases between. Germline CDR1 SGHDT, CDR2 YYEEEE. The CDR3 region is CASSLRGEAFF. The CDR3 region has the DNA TGTGCCAGCAGCTTGCGGGGAGAAGCTTTCTTT.

V is TRBV24-1 and J is TRBJ1-2; D is possibly TRBD1 (5 bases). Germline CDR1 and CDR2: KGHDR and SFDVKD. V lost 3 bases and J 5 bases, leaving 9 bases between the germline ends. The CDR3 runs 13 residues. CDR3 nucleotide sequence: TGTGCCACCAGTGATCCCCAGGGATATGGCTACACCTTC. This gives the protein CATSDPQGYGYTF.

There are a few counts of this clone. The J gene is TRBJ2-5, the V gene TRBV5-1; 14 bases map to TRBD2. The CDR3 length is 17 residues. The germline CDR1 and CDR2 sequences are SGHRS and YFSETQ. V shed 0 bases and J 3 bases; nucleotides not matched to a gene: 4. CDR3 DNA: TGCGCCAGCAGCTTGGCCCTGGGACTAGCGGGAGAAGAGACCCAGTACTTC. The encoded protein is CASSLALGLAGEETQYF.

This clone was detected a few times. The J gene is TRBJ2-7, the V gene TRBV19; maybe TRBD1 (6 bases). Trimming shortened V by 5 bases and J by 6 bases, and 14 bases separated the two germline ends. The CDR3 runs 13 residues. CDR1 LNHDA and CDR2 SQIVND come from the germline V gene (reference sequence). For the CDR3, the DNA is TGTGCCAGTAGTGAGACTAAAGGGGGCGAGCAGTACTTC. Translated: CASSETKGGEQYF.

The chain couples TRBV7-8 to TRBJ2-7; TRBD2 agrees at 10 bases. The germline CDR1 and CDR2 sequences are SGHVS and FQNEAQ. J was trimmed by 5 bases and V by 1 base; bases with no gene match: 2. The CDR3 runs 14 residues. The CDR3 is CASSLGAGGDEQYF. The CDR3, as DNA: TGTGCCAGCAGCTTAGGAGCGGGGGGGGACGAGCAGTACTTC.

This rearrangement joins TRBV2 to TRBJ2-3; no definite D call. This CDR3 contains 12 residues. Germline assignment: CDR1 SNHLY and CDR2 FYNNEI. V was shortened by 6 bases and J by 3 bases, with 7 bases between the two germline ends. CDR3 residues: CASRLRTDTQYF. Here the CDR3 DNA reads TGTGCCAGCAGACTGAGGACAGATACGCAGTATTTT.

The chain recombines TRBV5-6 with TRBJ2-1, with D possibly TRBD2 on 6 matching bases. Trimming shortened V by 9 bases and J by 1 base, and 14 bases separated the two germline ends. This CDR3 spans 14 amino acids. Germline V CDR1 and CDR2: SGHDT, YYEEEE. CDR3 amino acids: CATRPRGSYNEQFF. As DNA, the CDR3 is TGTGCCACACGTCCACGGGGGTCCTACAATGAGCAGTTCTTC.

V and J are TRBV4-2 and TRBJ2-1; 7 nucleotides line up with TRBD1. From germline, CDR1 is LGHNA and CDR2 YNFKEQ. CDR3 length: 15 amino acids. V trimming: 1 base; J trimming: 4 bases; junction bases outside the gene matches: 4. The CDR3 nucleotides read TGTGCCAGCAGCCAAGGGGACAGTTATTACAATGAGCAGTTCTTC. Residues: CASSQGDSYYNEQFF.

The chain couples TRBV11-2 to TRBJ2-7; D ambiguous. From germline, CDR1 is SGHAT and CDR2 FQNNGV. CDR3 length: 11 amino acids. The V end was cut by 3 bases, the J end by 6 bases, with 6 bases between. This CDR3 reads CASSFTGEQYF. The CDR3 coding sequence is TGTGCCAGCAGCTTTACCGGCGAGCAGTACTTC.

V is TRBV7-2 and J is TRBJ2-7; D possibly corresponds to TRBD1 (6 bases). CDR3 size: 13 residues. CDR1 and CDR2 from the germline V gene are SGHTA and FQGNSA. V lost 2 bases and J lost 6, with 11 bases in between. The CDR3 protein is CASSLMVGGEQYF. In DNA, the CDR3 is TGTGCCAGCAGCTTAATGGTAGGGGGCGAGCAGTACTTC.

This clone has just one count. The chain combines TRBV6-1 with TRBJ2-7; 9 bases align to TRBD2. The CDR3 totals 14 residues. Germline CDR1 is MNHNS and CDR2 is SASEGT. V lost 2 bases and J lost 4; bases outside the gene matches: 3. The CDR3 bases are TGTGCCAGCAGTGAACTAGCGGGGATATACGAGCAGTACTTC. Translation: CASSELAGIYEQYF.

This chain uses TRBV2 with TRBJ2-5, with TRBD2 as a possible D gene (6 bases). V was clipped by 7 bases and J by 4 bases, with 13 bases between them. Looked up from germline, CDR1 is SNHLY and CDR2 is FYNNEI. This CDR3 is built from 13 residues. The CDR3 DNA is TGTGCCAGCACTGCGGGGAGAGGAGAGACCCAGTACTTC. It codes for CASTAGRGETQYF.

The chain is built from TRBV2 and TRBJ2-1, with 8 bases lining up with TRBD2. CDR3 length: 16 amino acids. V dropped 1 base and J dropped 5; count of bases not matched to a gene: 7. Germline V gene sequence: CDR1 SNHLY, CDR2 FYNNEI. CDR3 sequence reads: CASSEVGQRENNEQFF. DNA for the CDR3: TGTGCCAGCAGTGAAGTAGGCCAGCGGGAGAACAATGAGCAGTTCTTC.

The rearrangement links TRBV5-5 to TRBJ2-5, with D perhaps TRBD2 (6 bases). From germline, CDR1 is SGHKS and CDR2 YYEKEE (reference sequence). V dropped 3 bases and J dropped 5 bases, with 14 bases sitting between them. The CDR3 loop spans 14 amino acids. This chain's CDR3 is CASSSGSGEETQYF. DNA of the CDR3: TGTGCCAGCAGCTCCGGGTCGGGGGAGGAGACCCAGTACTTC.

The V and J genes are TRBV7-9 and TRBJ2-7; 8 bases agree with TRBD2. V dropped 5 bases and J dropped 1; count of bases not matched to a gene: 7. CDR3 length equals 15 residues. CDR1 and CDR2 from the germline V gene are SEHNR and FQNEAQ (reference sequence). This chain's CDR3 is CASSGSGKSSYEQYF. The CDR3 bases are TGTGCCAGCAGCGGTAGCGGGAAGTCTTCCTACGAGCAGTACTTC.

The chain is built from TRBV7-6 and TRBJ1-3; TRBD1 agrees at 8 bases. The CDR3 covers 16 residues. CDR1 SGHVS and CDR2 FNYEAQ come from the germline V gene. Unmatched junction bases numbered 4, after V lost 2 bases and J lost 1 base. The CDR3 here is CASSLPQGASGNTIYF. CDR3 in DNA: TGTGCCAGCAGCTTACCGCAGGGGGCATCTGGAAACACCATATATTTT.